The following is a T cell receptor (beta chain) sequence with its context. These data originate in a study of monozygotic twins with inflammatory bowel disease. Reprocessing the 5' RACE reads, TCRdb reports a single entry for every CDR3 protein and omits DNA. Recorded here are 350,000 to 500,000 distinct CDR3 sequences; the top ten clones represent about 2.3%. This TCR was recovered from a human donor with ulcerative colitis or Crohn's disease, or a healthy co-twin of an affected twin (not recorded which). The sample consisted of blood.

This CDR3 is CASSYGAVGEDTQYF. V is TRBV6-5 and J is TRBJ2-3; TCRdb designates TRBD2, a call that cannot be tested without DNA. The length of the CDR3 is 15 residues. The germline V gene encodes CDR1 MNHEY and CDR2 SVGAGI.